One sample yielded the 14 T cell receptor gamma chains listed below, sequenced in a study of Vδ1+ human thymocytes. Sequences come from RNA converted to cDNA by reverse transcription. Pooled V-gene forward primers with one constant-region reverse primer generated the CDR3 amplicons by multiplex PCR. TCRdb reanalysed the multiplex PCR reads via CATT. The table includes several thousand gamma-chain clones, around two fifths detected once. Their specific antigens are unknown. General study findings and limits: Highly polyclonal TRG and TRD repertoires with Gaussian CDR3 length distributions appeared in thymus.

Sequenced material: Vdelta1+ gamma-delta thymocytes from the thymus. Specified subset: FACS-sorted CD3+ TCRalphabeta- TCRVdelta1+ TCRVdelta2- thymocytes. These TCRs come from a boy in the first two years of life who had congenital heart surgery.

Comment on this clone: The junction departs from germline at one end; a sequencing error may be responsible. This sequence joins TRGV4 and TRGJ1 or TRGJ2. The CDR3 loop spans 12 amino acids. CDR1 and CDR2 from the germline V gene are EGSTGY and YDSYTSSV. CDR3 bases: TGTGCCACCGGGGATGGGACGGGCAAGAAACTCTTT. This sequence encodes CATGDGTGKKLF.

This clone was seen only a few times. The chain links TRGV4 to TRGJ1 or TRGJ2. The J gene, not given by TCRdb, was assigned here from a germline match of the nucleotide sequence. Germline V gene data show CDR1 as EGSTGY and CDR2 as YDSYTSSV. The CDR3 length is 14 residues. J was trimmed by 10 bases and V by 4 bases; bases with no gene match: 16. In DNA, the CDR3 is TGTGCCACCTGGGACACCCCGTACGCCTCGAAGAAACTCTTT. This translates into CATWDTPYASKKLF.

The chain links TRGV2 to TRGJ1 or TRGJ2. The germline gives CDR1 EGSNGY, CDR2 YDSYNSKV. The CDR3 has 12 residues. V gave up 6 bases and J gave up 1 base; unmatched junction bases: 3. The CDR3 region has the DNA TGTGCCACCTGGACCAATTATTATAAGAAACTCTTT. This sequence encodes CATWTNYYKKLF.

This clone occurred a few times. The rearrangement joins TRGV9 to TRGJP. Germline-derived CDR1 and CDR2 are GITISATS and ISYDGTV (reference sequence). The CDR3 is made up of 14 amino acids. V shed 11 bases and J 4 bases; nucleotides not matched to a gene: 5. CDR3 nucleotide sequence: TGTGCCTCCGACCAAGAGTTGGGCAAAAAAATCAAGGTATTT. This encodes CASDQELGKKIKVF.

This sequence joins TRGV4 and TRGJ1 or TRGJ2. No J segment appears in TCRdb, so it was assigned here by matching the sequence to germline. V dropped 2 bases and J dropped 0; count of bases not matched to a gene: 13. This CDR3 region has 17 residues. Germline CDR1 EGSTGY, CDR2 YDSYTSSV. CDR3 coding DNA: TGTGCCACCTGGGATGAGGGACTGGGGGGGAATTATTATAAGAAACTCTTT. Residues: CATWDEGLGGNYYKKLF.

The chain joins TRGV5 to TRGJ1 or TRGJ2. Because TCRdb records no J gene, it was assigned here through a match of the DNA to germline. CDR3 size: 12 residues. Germline V CDR1 and CDR2: VINAFY, YDVSNSKD. V gave up 0 bases and J gave up 10 bases; unmatched junction bases: 6. The CDR3 DNA reads TGTGCCACCTGGGACAGGCCCGCCAAGAAACTCTTT. Residues: CATWDRPAKKLF.

This clone was recorded only once. The chain carries TRGV4 and TRGJ1 or TRGJ2. In the absence of a J gene in TCRdb, the DNA was matched to germline to assign it here. After removal of 3 bases from V and 2 bases from J, the junction contained 7 bases not matched to a gene. The CDR3 length is 14 residues. CDR1 and CDR2 (germline): EGSTGY, YDSYTSSV. The CDR3 sequence is CATWDRRDYYKKLF. DNA for the CDR3: TGTGCCACCTGGGATCGGCGGGATTATTATAAGAAACTCTTT.

This clone has a single count. This chain connects TRGV3 to TRGJ1 or TRGJ2. Assignment of the J gene here rests on matching the DNA to germline, because TCRdb gives none. The CDR3 contains 16 residues. V shed 0 bases and J 4 bases; nucleotides not matched to a gene: 12. The germline V gene has CDR1 VTNTFY and CDR2 YDVSTARD (reference sequence). This CDR3 is CATWDRPGVGYYKKLF. As DNA, the CDR3 is TGTGCCACCTGGGACAGGCCAGGAGTGGGGTATTATAAGAAACTCTTT.

This clone was observed once. There is no V gene call, and the J gene is TRGJ1 or TRGJ2. There are 18 residues in the CDR3. CDR3 nucleotide sequence: TGTGCCACCTGTGACCCCCCAATGAAATGGAGAAGTTATTATAAGAAACTCTTT. Translation gives CATCDPPMKWRSYYKKLF.

The chain has TRGV4 and TRGJ1 or TRGJ2. The CDR3 is 12 residues long. Germline lookup yields CDR1 EGSTGY and CDR2 YDSYTSSV. V shed 3 bases and J 6 bases; nucleotides not matched to a gene: 5. The CDR3 is CATWDLRYKKLF. The CDR3, as DNA: TGTGCCACCTGGGATTTACGTTATAAGAAACTCTTT.

The J gene is TRGJ1 or TRGJ2, while no V gene call was made. This CDR3 region has 14 residues. Written as DNA, the CDR3 is TGTGCCACCTGGGATGCCGCCTATTATTATAAGAAACTCTTT. Translated, it gives CATWDAAYYYKKLF.

A word on this clone: Other DNA sequences in the sample encode the same CDR3. The V gene is TRGV9, the J gene TRGJ1 or TRGJ2. The CDR3 has 12 amino acids. Unmatched junction bases numbered 1, after V lost 0 bases and J lost 5 bases. Per germline, CDR1 GITISATS and CDR2 ISYDGTV (reference sequence). CDR3 loop: CALWEVDYKKLF. CDR3 in DNA: TGTGCCTTGTGGGAGGTGGATTATAAGAAACTCTTT.

Only a few counts were recorded for this clone. This chain joins TRGV9 and TRGJ1 or TRGJ2. The CDR3 runs to 13 residues. Germline lookup yields CDR1 GITISATS and CDR2 ISYDGTV (reference sequence). The ends lost 0 bases at V and 12 bases at J; junction bases unmatched: 11. CDR3 sequence reads: CALWEVYFHGKLF. CDR3 DNA: TGTGCCTTGTGGGAGGTGTATTTTCATGGGAAACTCTTT.

With regard to this clone: At one end the junction does not follow the germline gene, possibly because of a read error. The chain uses TRGV3 and TRGJ1 or TRGJ2. TCRdb gives no J gene; it was assigned here by matching the DNA to germline. Germline values: CDR1 VTNTFY, CDR2 YDVSTARD (reference sequence). This CDR3 contains 13 residues. CDR3 sequence (DNA): TGCGCCACCTGGGACAGGGACCCCATTGAGAAACTCTTT. It specifies CATWDRDPIEKLF.